The 8 T cell receptor beta chains below were found in one sample sequenced in a study of T cell responses to AZD1222 COVID-19 vaccine. TCRdb's table, derived via immunoSEQ multiplex PCR, lists solely in-frame clones and lacks some. The repertoire holds 100,000 to 150,000 clones, with roughly 88% as singletons. Material: peripheral blood, obtained on day 0 of AZD1222 vaccination. Receptor source: an adult in good health.

CDR3 sequence reads: CASKYQTTYNEQFF. CDR3 in DNA: TGCGCCAGCAAGTACCAGACCACTTACAATGAGCAGTTCTTC. The J gene is TRBJ2-1, the V gene TRBV5-1; D is uncertain. The CDR3 runs to 14 residues. V lost 6 bases and J 4 bases, leaving 14 bases between the germline ends. CDR1 is SGHRS and CDR2 is YFSETQ in the germline V gene.

This clone was recorded only once. This chain connects TRBV19 to TRBJ2-5, with 9 positions matching TRBD1. Germline V gene lookup returns CDR1 LNHDA and CDR2 SQIVND (reference sequence). V was clipped by 5 bases and J by 4 bases; unmatched bases: 8. CDR3 length equals 15 residues. CDR3 sequence reads: CASSGDRDRVETQYF. The DNA of the CDR3 is TGTGCCAGTAGTGGGGACCGGGACAGGGTAGAGACCCAGTACTTC.

The chain recombines TRBV24-1 with TRBJ1-2; D unresolved. This CDR3 is built from 13 residues. Trimming shortened V by 5 bases and J by 6 bases, and 12 bases separated the two germline ends. Germline V gives CDR1 KGHDR, CDR2 SFDVKD. The CDR3 loop reads CATSASPMNGYTF. The CDR3, as DNA: TGTGCCACCAGTGCGTCTCCAATGAATGGCTACACCTTC.

This clone was seen a handful of times. The chain carries TRBV30 and TRBJ2-7; D call uncertain. The germline V and J ends were trimmed by 4 bases and 3 bases, with 16 bases remaining between them. This CDR3 is built from 14 residues. Germline values: CDR1 GTSNPN, CDR2 SVGIG (reference sequence). CDR3 region: CAWTPPGRLYEQYF. CDR3 in DNA: TGTGCCTGGACCCCACCGGGCAGACTCTACGAGCAGTACTTC.

The V and J genes are TRBV7-3 and TRBJ1-1; the match to TRBD1 covers 7 bases. CDR3 length: 14 residues. V shed 5 bases and J 1 base; nucleotides not matched to a gene: 4. The germline CDR1 and CDR2 sequences are SGHTA and FQGTGA. The CDR3 sequence: CASSPGGRNTEAFF. DNA of the CDR3: TGTGCCAGCAGCCCAGGGGGGAGGAACACTGAAGCTTTCTTT.

The J gene is TRBJ2-7, the V gene TRBV5-6; 9 bases align to TRBD2. Germline assignment: CDR1 SGHDT and CDR2 YYEEEE. V was pared by 0 bases and J by 5 bases, with 6 bases of the junction left unmatched. CDR3 length: 15 amino acids. The DNA of the CDR3 is TGTGCCAGCAGCTTGGCGGGACTAGCAGTCGACGAGCAGTACTTC. Its translation: CASSLAGLAVDEQYF.

The genes are TRBV5-4 and TRBJ1-2, with 12 bases that match TRBD1. The germline V gene encodes CDR1 SGHNT and CDR2 YYREEE (reference sequence). The J segment lost 1 base and the V segment lost 3 bases, leaving 10 bases of the junction unmatched. The CDR3 spans 18 residues. The CDR3 sequence is CASSSPGQGASLNYGYTF. The CDR3 DNA is TGTGCCAGCAGCTCCCCGGGACAGGGGGCCTCGCTTAACTATGGCTACACCTTC.

This chain joins TRBV27 and TRBJ1-5, with TRBD1 as a possible D gene (6 bases). The V end lost 6 bases, the J end lost 6 bases, and 15 bases lay between the germline ends. Germline-derived CDR1 and CDR2 are MNHEY and SMNVEV (reference sequence). This CDR3 is 14 amino acids long. The CDR3 DNA reads TGTGCCAGCAGCCGACAGGCAGGAGGTCAGCCCCAGCATTTT. This codes for CASSRQAGGQPQHF.